Following are 7 T cell receptor beta chains from one sample sequenced in a study of cytomegalovirus exposure and HLA in healthy donors. PCR amplification relied on 60 Vbeta primers (plus 13 Jbeta primers). Produced via immunoSEQ multiplex PCR; TCRdb's table is partial and in-frame only. The sample shows 150,000 to 200,000 clones, around 69% of them seen only once. Input material: PBMCs. The receptors stem from a woman aged 25 to 39 in good health and CMV-seronegative.

This clone was picked up one time. This chain connects TRBV11-3 to TRBJ2-7; 9 positions agree with TRBD1. The CDR3 has 15 residues. Germline trimming cut 5 bases from V and 6 bases from J; bases unmatched to any gene: 11. Germline V CDR1 and CDR2: SGHNT, YENEEA. DNA of the CDR3: TGTGCCAGCAGCCCTAGCCGGACAGGGGAGGCCGAGCAGTACTTC. It translates to CASSPSRTGEAEQYF.

This clone was detected once. CDR3 bases: TGTGCCAGCAGCCGGACATGGATCACTGAAGCTTTCTTT. Translation gives CASSRTWITEAFF. This chain uses TRBV7-2 with TRBJ1-1; weak D call: TRBD1 (5 bases). V lost 5 bases and J lost 4, with 11 bases in between. The CDR3 sequence is 13 residues long. Germline assignment: CDR1 SGHTA and CDR2 FQGNSA.

This clone showed up just once. The CDR3 region is CASSPRLGPFEQYF. CDR3 DNA sequence: TGCGCCAGCAGCCCTAGACTAGGACCCTTTGAGCAGTACTTC. The chain has TRBV4-3 and TRBJ2-7, with D possibly matching TRBD2 (6 bases). The CDR3 is 14 amino acids. Trimming took 4 bases from V and 7 from J, leaving 17 bases between them. Germline CDR1 is LGHNA and CDR2 is YSLEER.

This clone was seen a single time. The chain carries TRBV19 and TRBJ2-3; D not certain. The CDR3 is 14 residues long. Germline assignment: CDR1 LNHDA and CDR2 SQIVND (reference sequence). The V gene lost 3 bases and the J gene lost 0 bases, with 7 bases spanning the gap. CDR3 nucleotides: TGTGCCAGTAGTATCAGTTCTAGCACAGATACGCAGTATTTT. Translating gives CASSISSSTDTQYF.

The chain uses TRBV15 and TRBJ1-1, with D tentatively TRBD1 (5 bases). Germline CDR1 LNHNV, CDR2 YYDKDF (reference sequence). The V gene lost 0 bases and the J gene lost 5 bases, with 7 bases spanning the gap. The CDR3 has 13 residues. Written as DNA, the CDR3 is TGTGCCACCAGCAGAGAGGGGGGGACTGAAGCTTTCTTT. Translated: CATSREGGTEAFF.

This clone came up a few times. The gene calls are TRBV5-6 and TRBJ2-5; 10 bases are a match to TRBD2. CDR3 size: 15 residues. Germline V CDR1 and CDR2: SGHDT, YYEEEE. Unmatched junction bases numbered 7, after V lost 4 bases and J lost 4 bases. This chain's CDR3 is CASSVSGRSGETQYF. The CDR3 DNA follows: TGTGCCAGCAGCGTTAGCGGGAGGTCGGGAGAGACCCAGTACTTC.

This clone is a singleton in its sample. The gene calls are TRBV7-9 and TRBJ1-3; maybe TRBD1 (6 bases). Germline V gene data show CDR1 as SEHNR and CDR2 as FQNEAQ (reference sequence). V dropped 5 bases and J dropped 4 bases, with 18 bases sitting between them. The CDR3 loop spans 16 amino acids. The CDR3 DNA sequence: TGTGCCAGCAGCACGAACAGGGCAAATTCCGGAAACACCATATATTTT. Translation gives CASSTNRANSGNTIYF.